This TCR beta chain stems from a study of shared clonotypes between healthy human individuals. Study in general: CD4 naive and memory got three plates each, CD8 naive two, CD8 memory one.

The CDR3 runs 18 residues. The V gene's germline CDR1 is MGHRA and CDR2 YSYEKL. The V and J ends lost 0 bases and 0 bases, in that order; junction bases with no gene match: 9. Regarding this clone: Antigen: not known.

Original methodology: In the immunoSEQ data, sequences were junction-only and lacked quality scores, so filtering differed. Measured with immunoSEQ multiplex PCR; TCRdb has only the in-frame clones, and not every one. V, J and clone size are taken as reported in that table, and D and trimming were inferred from the DNA itself. The sample contains 950,000 to 1,100,000 clones, around 74% of which appear only once. Whole-study results and caveats: Collection of samples was limited to blood; tissue repertoires likely differ. Between a few donors, naive CD4 clonotypes were shared at a level of about 5%.

The sample taken for sequencing was memory CD4+ T cells sorted from blood. Sample subset: CD45RA-negative fraction. The receptor was isolated from a man younger than 35 in good health. V and J are TRBV4-1 and TRBJ2-7; 9 bases are shared with TRBD2. This CDR3 reads CASSQEGGGAVFSYEQYF. The CDR3 DNA follows: TGCGCCAGCAGCCAAGAGGGCGGGGGGGCCGTCTTCTCCTACGAGCAGTACTTC.